The 26 T cell receptor beta chains given below trace back to one sample, sequenced in a study of blood T cell repertoires in COVID-19. The protocol was immunoSEQ multiplex PCR, while the TCRdb copy is restricted to in-frame clones and leaves out a portion. The sample consists of about 59,000 clones, roughly 91% of them appearing once. The sequenced sample was peripheral blood. The receptors stem from a human donor in a cohort sampled during active COVID-19.

CDR3 sequence: CASSFSGSADTQYF. CDR3 coding DNA: TGTGCCAGCAGCTTTAGCGGGAGCGCAGATACGCAGTATTTT. The chain carries TRBV7-9 and TRBJ2-3; 9 bases are shared with TRBD2. V lost 3 bases and J lost 4; bases outside the gene matches: 2. CDR3 size: 14 residues. Germline V lookup: CDR1 SEHNR, CDR2 FQNEAQ (reference sequence).

This chain joins TRBV30 and TRBJ1-5, with TRBD1 as a possible D gene (6 bases). CDR1 and CDR2 from the germline V gene are GTSNPN and SVGIG (reference sequence). V lost 0 bases, J lost 6 bases, and 15 bases lay in between. This CDR3 comprises 15 residues. CDR3 residues: CAWSVQSQGSQPQHF. DNA for the CDR3: TGTGCCTGGAGTGTACAAAGCCAGGGGAGTCAGCCCCAGCATTTT. Supplemented by reference TRBV30 and TRBJ1-5, the full variable domain reads SQTIHQWPATLVQPVGSPLSLECTVEGTSNPNLYWYRQAAGRGLQLLFYSVGIGQISSEVPQNLSASRPQDRQFILSSKKLLLSDSGFYLCAWSVQSQGSQPQHFGDGTRLSIL.

J is TRBJ2-7 and V is TRBV10-3; 14 bases match TRBD2. The V gene's germline CDR1 is ENHRY and CDR2 SYGVKD. J gave up 6 bases and V 7 bases, and 5 bases lay outside the gene matches. The CDR3 extends over 14 amino acids. CDR3 nucleotides: TGTGCCATCAAAGGACTAGCGGGGGGCGCCGAGCAGTACTTC. This codes for CAIKGLAGGAEQYF.

The chain uses TRBV5-4 and TRBJ2-5; tentative D call: TRBD2 (6 bases). CDR1 and CDR2 (germline): SGHNT, YYREEE (reference sequence). V was shortened by 3 bases and J by 3 bases, with 12 bases between the two germline ends. The CDR3 runs to 14 residues. Written as DNA, the CDR3 is TGTGCCAGCAGCTCCCAAAGGGAGGAAGAGACCCAGTACTTC. The encoded protein is CASSSQREEETQYF.

The chain couples TRBV18 to TRBJ2-7; 10 nucleotides align to TRBD1. CDR3 length: 16 residues. The trim removed 0 bases at V and 6 bases at J, leaving 8 bases unmatched. Looked up from germline, CDR1 is KGHSH and CDR2 is LQKENI. The CDR3 loop reads CASSPPLGQGTGEQYF. CDR3 DNA: TGTGCCAGCTCACCACCGTTGGGACAGGGGACGGGCGAGCAGTACTTC. Full variable domain (remainder filled in from reference TRBV18 and TRBJ2-7): NAGVMQNPRHLVRRRGQEARLRCSPMKGHSHVYWYRQLPEEGLKFMVYLQKENIIDESGMPKERFSAEFPKEGPSILRIQQVVRGDSAAYFCASSPPLGQGTGEQYFGPGTRLTVT.

The chain couples TRBV29-1 to TRBJ1-2, with 7 bases that match TRBD1. CDR1 and CDR2 from the germline V gene are SQVTM and ANQGSEA. The CDR3 spans 13 residues. Trimming cost V 5 bases and J 5 bases; bases outside gene matches: 8. DNA for the CDR3: TGCAGCGTTCTAGGAAGGACAGGATATGGCTACACCTTC. Translation: CSVLGRTGYGYTF.

This clone appeared once. J is TRBJ1-2 and V is TRBV19, with TRBD1 identical over 7 bases. Germline-derived CDR1 and CDR2 are LNHDA and SQIVND (reference sequence). The CDR3 consists of 14 residues. The J segment lost 5 bases and the V segment lost 5 bases, leaving 8 bases of the junction unmatched. CDR3 sequence (DNA): TGTGCCAGTAGTGCCCGGGACAGAAGTTATGGCTACACCTTC. Amino acids: CASSARDRSYGYTF. The variable domain in full, with the rest retrieved from reference TRBV19 and TRBJ1-2, is DGGITQSPKYLFRKEGQNVTLSCEQNLNHDAMYWYRQDPGQGLRLIYYSQIVNDFQKGDIAEGYSVSREKKESFPLTVTSAQKNPTAFYLCASSARDRSYGYTFGSGTRLTVV.

This clone was seen just once. The chain carries TRBV7-2 and TRBJ2-7; 7 bases line up with TRBD2. This CDR3 is 15 amino acids long. The trim removed 1 base at V and 4 bases at J, leaving 7 bases unmatched. Germline lookup yields CDR1 SGHTA and CDR2 FQGNSA. The CDR3 reads CASSLERGEGYEQYF. The CDR3 nucleotides read TGTGCCAGCAGCTTAGAGCGAGGGGAGGGGTACGAGCAGTACTTC.

V gene TRBV10-3 combines with J gene TRBJ2-1; 7 bases align to TRBD1. J lost 7 bases, V lost 10 bases, and 13 bases had no gene match. CDR1 and CDR2 (germline): ENHRY, SYGVKD. The CDR3 is made up of 14 amino acids. The CDR3 region has the DNA TGTGCCACCTATTCTGAAGGCAGGGGGAATGAGCAGTTCTTC. It specifies CATYSEGRGNEQFF.

A single count supports this clone. The chain employs TRBV2 and TRBJ2-3; D is unresolved. The germline CDR1 and CDR2 sequences are SNHLY and FYNNEI. This CDR3 contains 16 residues. Between the trimmed V and J ends, which lost 4 bases and 4 bases, there was a span of 18 bases. The CDR3 bases are TGTGCCAGCAGTGCACCGAGAGGCGAGTCGCCAGATACGCAGTATTTT. Translation gives CASSAPRGESPDTQYF.

This sequence joins TRBV6-5 and TRBJ2-1, with 8 bases aligning to TRBD2. The germline gives CDR1 MNHEY, CDR2 SVGAGI. V trimming: 0 bases; J trimming: 7 bases; junction bases outside the gene matches: 2. The CDR3 is 14 residues long. CDR3 DNA: TGTGCCAGCAGTTACTCGGGGACTAGTAATGAGCAGTTCTTC. Its translation: CASSYSGTSNEQFF.

This clone was counted once. The chain couples TRBV20-1 to TRBJ2-7; maybe TRBD2 (5 bases). The V and J ends lost 3 bases and 1 base respectively, with 19 bases between them. Per germline, CDR1 DFQATT and CDR2 SNEGSKA (reference sequence). The CDR3 runs 16 residues. The CDR3 sequence: CSASPSLGLSSYEQYF. CDR3 bases: TGCAGTGCTAGTCCTTCTCTTGGACTTTCTTCCTACGAGCAGTACTTC.

The chain employs TRBV10-3 and TRBJ1-3, with 7 bases identical to TRBD1. This CDR3 is 15 amino acids long. The junction had 4 bases not matched to a gene; V was cut back by 4 bases and J by 1 base. CDR1 and CDR2 (germline): ENHRY, SYGVKD. The CDR3 DNA follows: TGTGCCATCAGTGCGGCAGGGGGGTCTGGAAACACCATATATTTT. It is translated as CAISAAGGSGNTIYF.

The rearrangement uses TRBV28 and TRBJ2-6; 7 nucleotides match TRBD1. The CDR3 sequence is 16 residues long. From germline, CDR1 is MDHEN and CDR2 SYDVKM. V shed 4 bases and J 4 bases; nucleotides not matched to a gene: 7. Written as DNA, the CDR3 is TGTGCCAGCAGTTCACAAAGGGGGCCCGGGGCCAACGTCCTGACTTTC. This codes for CASSSQRGPGANVLTF.

With regard to this clone: This specimen includes other DNA sequences encoding the same CDR3. The rearrangement joins TRBV27 to TRBJ1-6; 11 bases line up with TRBD1. Germline V CDR1 and CDR2: MNHEY, SMNVEV (reference sequence). The CDR3 sequence is 16 residues long. With 2 bases clipped from V and 11 bases from J, the junction kept 8 bases outside the gene matches. The CDR3 DNA follows: TGTGCCAGCAGTTTAACCGCCGGGACAGGGGGGACACCCCTCCACTTT. Its translation is CASSLTAGTGGTPLHF.

The CDR3 loop reads CASSGTGASAGEQFF. DNA of the CDR3: TGCGCCAGCAGTGGAACAGGGGCTTCAGCGGGTGAGCAGTTCTTC. J is TRBJ2-1 and V is TRBV10-1; a possible D gene is TRBD1 (7 bases). Germline-derived CDR1 and CDR2 are WNHNN and SYGVQD (reference sequence). CDR3 size: 15 residues. V was clipped by 4 bases and J by 9 bases, with 19 bases between them.

This sequence joins TRBV28 and TRBJ1-2, with D perhaps TRBD1 (6 bases). CDR1 and CDR2 from the germline V gene are MDHEN and SYDVKM. This CDR3 region has 13 residues. Trimming shortened V by 5 bases and J by 4 bases, and 11 bases separated the two germline ends. In DNA form, the CDR3 reads TGTGCCAGCAGTACGGACAGTTTCTATGGCTACACCTTC. It specifies CASSTDSFYGYTF.

This clone was found once. The CDR3 bases are TGTGCCAGCAGCGCCGCGACTAGCGTGTCCGGGGAGCTGTTTTTT. As protein: CASSAATSVSGELFF. The rearrangement uses TRBV5-4 and TRBJ2-2, with 8 bases matching TRBD2. The ends lost 4 bases at V and 6 bases at J; junction bases unmatched: 8. Germline values: CDR1 SGHNT, CDR2 YYREEE (reference sequence). CDR3 size: 15 residues. Full variable domain (remainder filled in from reference TRBV5-4 and TRBJ2-2): ETGVTQSPTHLIKTRGQQVTLRCSSQSGHNTVSWYQQALGQGPQFIFQYYREEENGRGNFPPRFSGLQFPNYSSELNVNALELDDSALYLCASSAATSVSGELFFGEGSRLTVL.

The V call is TRBV19, the J call TRBJ2-3; 7 bases map to TRBD1. V dropped 6 bases and J dropped 6; count of bases not matched to a gene: 6. CDR1 and CDR2 from the germline V gene are LNHDA and SQIVND (reference sequence). The CDR3 is 13 amino acids. CDR3 region: CASSSTGRDTQYF. The CDR3 DNA reads as TGTGCCAGTAGCTCGACAGGGCGTGATACGCAGTATTTT.

The chain recombines TRBV10-1 with TRBJ2-7; 9 bases are shared with TRBD2. The CDR3 extends over 13 amino acids. Trimming at V came to 6 bases and at J to 3 bases, leaving 3 bases not matched to a gene. Per the germline V gene, CDR1 is WNHNN and CDR2 is SYGVQD (reference sequence). The CDR3 bases are TGCGCCAGCAGGGCTAGCGGGAACTACGAGCAGTACTTC. The encoded protein is CASRASGNYEQYF.

The chain couples TRBV5-1 to TRBJ1-2; D possibly corresponds to TRBD1 (6 bases). From germline, CDR1 is SGHRS and CDR2 YFSETQ. This CDR3 comprises 14 residues. Between the trimmed V and J ends, which lost 4 bases and 2 bases, there was a span of 12 bases. This CDR3 reads CASSRDTPNYGYTF. Here the CDR3 DNA reads TGCGCCAGCAGCCGGGACACCCCAAACTATGGCTACACCTTC.

J is TRBJ2-6 and V is TRBV18; no clear D gene. Germline-derived CDR1 and CDR2 are KGHSH and LQKENI. The V end was cut by 2 bases, the J end by 0 bases, with 11 bases between. The CDR3 has 17 amino acids. CDR3: CASSPGQMYSGANVLTF. CDR3 DNA sequence: TGTGCCAGCTCACCAGGGCAGATGTACTCTGGGGCCAACGTCCTGACTTTC. Supplemented by reference TRBV18 and TRBJ2-6, the full variable domain reads NAGVMQNPRHLVRRRGQEARLRCSPMKGHSHVYWYRQLPEEGLKFMVYLQKENIIDESGMPKERFSAEFPKEGPSILRIQQVVRGDSAAYFCASSPGQMYSGANVLTFGAGSRLTVL.

By share, this clone counts as medium-sized. This chain uses TRBV6-5 with TRBJ1-6; 9 nucleotides align to TRBD1. With V trimmed by 7 bases and J by 10 bases, 8 bases remained unmatched. The CDR3 consists of 14 residues. Looked up from germline, CDR1 is MNHEY and CDR2 is SVGAGI. The CDR3 spells CASKKGTGWSPLHF. In DNA, the CDR3 is TGTGCCAGCAAAAAAGGGACAGGGTGGTCACCCCTCCACTTT.

The chain combines TRBV30 with TRBJ1-1, with 7 bases fitting TRBD1. J gave up 1 base and V 2 bases, and 1 base lay outside the gene matches. This CDR3 comprises 13 residues. CDR1 and CDR2 from the germline V gene are GTSNPN and SVGIG (reference sequence). CDR3 DNA: TGTGCCTGGAGTCAGGGGGGGAACACTGAAGCTTTCTTT. This encodes CAWSQGGNTEAFF.

V and J are TRBV3-1 (or the pseudogene TRBV3-2) and TRBJ2-3, with a tentative D call TRBD2 (6 bases). This CDR3 region has 16 residues. The ends were cut back, 4 bases at V and 5 bases at J, with 19 bases in the middle. Germline assignment: CDR1 LGHDT and CDR2 YNNKEL (reference sequence). The CDR3 region has the DNA TGTGCCAGCAGCCGAGGGACTTTCGGGTGGAGAGATACGCAGTATTTT. Protein product: CASSRGTFGWRDTQYF.

J is TRBJ2-3 and V is TRBV6-6; TRBD2 is a possible D gene (7 bases). Per germline, CDR1 MNHNY and CDR2 SVGAGI (reference sequence). V dropped 2 bases and J dropped 1 base, with 13 bases sitting between them. There are 16 residues in the CDR3. CDR3 nucleotide sequence: TGTGCCAGCAGTTACCGACAAGGGGGGGGCACAGATACGCAGTATTTT. It translates to CASSYRQGGGTDTQYF.